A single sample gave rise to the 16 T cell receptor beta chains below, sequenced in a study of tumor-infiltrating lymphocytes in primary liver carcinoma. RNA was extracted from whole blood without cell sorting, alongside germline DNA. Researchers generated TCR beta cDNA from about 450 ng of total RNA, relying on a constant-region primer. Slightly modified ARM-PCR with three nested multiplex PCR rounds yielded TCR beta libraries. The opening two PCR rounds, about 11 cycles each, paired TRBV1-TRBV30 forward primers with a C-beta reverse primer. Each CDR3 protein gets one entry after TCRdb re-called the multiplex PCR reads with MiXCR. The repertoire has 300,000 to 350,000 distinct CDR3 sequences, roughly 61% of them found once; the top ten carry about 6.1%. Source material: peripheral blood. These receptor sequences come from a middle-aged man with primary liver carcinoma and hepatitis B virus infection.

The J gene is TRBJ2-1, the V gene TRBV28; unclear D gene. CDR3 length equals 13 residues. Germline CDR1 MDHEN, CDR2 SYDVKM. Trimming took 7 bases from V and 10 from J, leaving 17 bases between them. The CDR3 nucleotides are TGTGCCAGCATCAAATCTACAGTCGCCGAGCAGTTCTTC. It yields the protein CASIKSTVAEQFF.

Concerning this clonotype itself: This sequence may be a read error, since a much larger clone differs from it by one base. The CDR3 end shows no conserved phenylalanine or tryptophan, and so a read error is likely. The CDR3 DNA sequence: TGTGCCAGCAGACCTAGCGGGAGTTACGAGCAGTACCTC. This encodes CASRPSGSYEQYL. The chain has TRBV12-3 or TRBV12-4 and TRBJ2-7; 10 bases match TRBD2. This CDR3 has 13 residues. V was clipped by 6 bases and J by 4 bases; unmatched bases: 3.

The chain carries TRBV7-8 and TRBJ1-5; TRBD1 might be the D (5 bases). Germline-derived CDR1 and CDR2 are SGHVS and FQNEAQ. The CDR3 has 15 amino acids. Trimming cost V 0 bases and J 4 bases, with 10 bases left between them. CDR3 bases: TGTGCCAGCAGCTTAGCGCGGGGGGTTAATCAGCCCCAGCATTTT. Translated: CASSLARGVNQPQHF.

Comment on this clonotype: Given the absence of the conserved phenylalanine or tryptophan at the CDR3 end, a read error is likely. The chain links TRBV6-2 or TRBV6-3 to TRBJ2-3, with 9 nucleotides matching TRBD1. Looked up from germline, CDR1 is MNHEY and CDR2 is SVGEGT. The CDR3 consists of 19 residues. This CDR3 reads CVSRPVPGQGPGSTDTQYS. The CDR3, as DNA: TGTGTCAGCAGACCGGTACCGGGACAGGGACCGGGGTCCACAGATACGCAGTATTCT.

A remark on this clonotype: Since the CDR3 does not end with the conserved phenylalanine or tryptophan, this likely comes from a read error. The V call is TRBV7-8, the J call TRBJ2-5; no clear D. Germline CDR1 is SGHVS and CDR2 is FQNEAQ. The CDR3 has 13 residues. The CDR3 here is CARSLERQGTQYL. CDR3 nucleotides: TGTGCCAGGAGCTTAGAAAGACAAGGGACCCAGTACTTG.

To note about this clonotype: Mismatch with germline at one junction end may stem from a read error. The CDR3 DNA is TGTGCCAACAGCTTTCTTGGGGACGAGCAGTACTTC. It codes for CANSFLGDEQYF. V is TRBV7-9 and J is TRBJ2-7, with D unresolved. Per the germline V gene, CDR1 is SEHNR and CDR2 is FQNEAQ (reference sequence). The CDR3 sequence is 12 residues long.

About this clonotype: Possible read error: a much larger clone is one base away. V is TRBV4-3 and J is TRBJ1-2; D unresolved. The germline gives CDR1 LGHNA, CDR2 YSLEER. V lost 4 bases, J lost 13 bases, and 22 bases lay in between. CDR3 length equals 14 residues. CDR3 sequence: CASSLTGPGRDSTF. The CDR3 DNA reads TGCGCCAGCAGCCTCACTGGGCCGGGCCGTGATTCCACCTTC.

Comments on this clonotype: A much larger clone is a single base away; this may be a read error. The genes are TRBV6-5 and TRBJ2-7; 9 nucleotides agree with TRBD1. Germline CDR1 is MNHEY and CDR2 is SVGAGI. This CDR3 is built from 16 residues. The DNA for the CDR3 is TGTGCCAACAGTTACTATCTGGGACAGGGATATTACGAGCAGTACTTC. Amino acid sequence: CANSYYLGQGYYEQYF.

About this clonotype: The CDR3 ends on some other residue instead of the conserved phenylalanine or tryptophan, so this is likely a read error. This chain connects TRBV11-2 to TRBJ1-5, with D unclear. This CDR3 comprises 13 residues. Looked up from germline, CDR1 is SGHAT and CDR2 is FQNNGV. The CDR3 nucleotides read TGTGCCAGCAGCCAGACGGTGGATCAGCCACAGCATTCT. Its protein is CASSQTVDQPQHS.

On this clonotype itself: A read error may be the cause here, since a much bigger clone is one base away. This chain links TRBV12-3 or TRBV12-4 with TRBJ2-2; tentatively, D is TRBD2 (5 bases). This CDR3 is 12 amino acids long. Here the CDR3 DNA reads TGTGCCAGCAACCGGTACACCGGGGATCTGTTTTTT. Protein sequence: CASNRYTGDLFF.

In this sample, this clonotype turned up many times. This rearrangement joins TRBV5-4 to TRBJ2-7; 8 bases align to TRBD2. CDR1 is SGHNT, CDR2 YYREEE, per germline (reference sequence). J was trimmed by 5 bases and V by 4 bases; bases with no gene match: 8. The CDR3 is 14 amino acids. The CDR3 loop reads CASSGSGRVDEQYF. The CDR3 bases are TGTGCCAGCAGCGGAAGCGGGAGAGTCGACGAGCAGTACTTC.

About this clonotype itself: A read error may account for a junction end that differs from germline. In DNA form, the CDR3 reads TGTGCCAGCAGCTCCGGATCCTCGATTGGCGAGCAGTGCTTC. It encodes CASSSGSSIGEQCF. The chain employs TRBV11-1 and TRBJ2-7; D is unclear. In germline, CDR1 is SGHAT, CDR2 FQDESV (reference sequence). The CDR3 covers 14 residues.

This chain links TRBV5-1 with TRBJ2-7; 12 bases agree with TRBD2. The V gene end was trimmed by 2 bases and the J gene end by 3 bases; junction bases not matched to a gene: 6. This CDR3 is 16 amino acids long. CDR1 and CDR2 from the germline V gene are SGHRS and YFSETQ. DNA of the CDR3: TGCGCCAGCAGCTTATCACTAGCGGGAGGTATCTACGAGCAGTACTTC. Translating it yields CASSLSLAGGIYEQYF. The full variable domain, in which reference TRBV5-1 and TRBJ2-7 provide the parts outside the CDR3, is KAGVTQTPRYLIKTRGQQVTLSCSPISGHRSVSWYQQTPGQGLQFLFEYFSETQRNKGNFPGRFSGRQFSNSRSEMNVSTLELGDSALYLCASSLSLAGGIYEQYFGPGTRLTVT.

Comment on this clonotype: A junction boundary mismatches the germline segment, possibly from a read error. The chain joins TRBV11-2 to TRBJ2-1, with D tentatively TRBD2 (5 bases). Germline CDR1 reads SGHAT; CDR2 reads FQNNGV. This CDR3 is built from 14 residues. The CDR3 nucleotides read TGTGCTAGCAGCTTAGTCGGGATGGGAAGTGAGCAGTTCTTC. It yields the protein CASSLVGMGSEQFF.

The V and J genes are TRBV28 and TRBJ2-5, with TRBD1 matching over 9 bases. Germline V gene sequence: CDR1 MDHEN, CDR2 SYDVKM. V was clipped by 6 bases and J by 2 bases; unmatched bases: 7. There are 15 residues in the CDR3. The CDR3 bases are TGTGCCAGCAGCGACCGGGACAGGGTACAAGAGACCCAGTACTTC. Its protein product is CASSDRDRVQETQYF.

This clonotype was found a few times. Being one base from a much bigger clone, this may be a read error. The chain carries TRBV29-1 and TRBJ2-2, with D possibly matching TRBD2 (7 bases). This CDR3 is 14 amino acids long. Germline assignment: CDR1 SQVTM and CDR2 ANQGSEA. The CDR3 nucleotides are TGCAGCGTTGCCGGGGGGCGCTCTACCGGGGAGCTGTTATTT. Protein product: CSVAGGRSTGELLF.